A selection of T cell receptor beta chains follows, all from one sample in a study of control samples from healthy donors and cancer patients. Assay: immunoSEQ multiplex PCR; the TCRdb copy retains only in-frame clones and omits some. The sample has about 120,000 clones, roughly nine tenths seen once; the top ten hold almost 8%. Sequences were obtained from blood. The receptors shown here come from a woman aged 18-29 years in good health. The CDR3 runs from the conserved cysteine through the conserved F or W. The D gene is left open where the match is weak. Part of the rows lack a size; the others show once, few, many or a class for expanded clones.

v_gene: TRBV9; d_gene: TRBD1; abundance: NA; j_gene: TRBJ1-1; CDR3nt: TGTGCCAGCAGCGTAGCCCCGGGAGGGGGCGGACGGATGAACACTGAAGCTTTCTTT; CDR3aa: CASSVAPGGGGRMNTEAFF
v_gene: TRBV6-5; d_gene: NA; abundance: once; j_gene: TRBJ2-2; CDR3nt: TGTGCCAGCAGTTACAGTGGGGGCCTTAACACCGGGGAGCTGTTTTTT; CDR3aa: CASSYSGGLNTGELFF
v_gene: TRBV5-4; d_gene: NA; abundance: NA; j_gene: TRBJ2-2; CDR3nt: TGTGCCAGCAGCTTGGGGGACCGCACCGGGGAGCTGTTTTTT; CDR3aa: CASSLGDRTGELFF
v_gene: TRBV6-5; d_gene: NA; abundance: NA; j_gene: TRBJ1-1; CDR3nt: TGTGCCAGCAGCGCCACCCGAGGCACTGAAGCTTTCTTT; CDR3aa: CASSATRGTEAFF
v_gene: TRBV19; d_gene: TRBD1; abundance: NA; j_gene: TRBJ1-5; CDR3nt: TGTGCCAGTACCCCCCGGGGACAGGGGCCTTCGTCCCAGCATTTT; CDR3aa: CASTPRGQGPSSQHF
v_gene: TRBV19; d_gene: NA; abundance: NA; j_gene: TRBJ1-4; CDR3nt: TGTGCCAGTAAGCCGGGACGGAATAATGAAAAACTGTTTTTT; CDR3aa: CASKPGRNNEKLFF
v_gene: TRBV7-2; d_gene: TRBD1; abundance: NA; j_gene: TRBJ1-3; CDR3nt: TGTGCCAGCAGCTTAGCGACAGGGCTCACTGGAAACACCATATATTTT; CDR3aa: CASSLATGLTGNTIYF
v_gene: TRBV11-2; d_gene: TRBD2; abundance: NA; j_gene: TRBJ2-1; CDR3nt: TGTGCCAGCAGCAAGGAAGTACACCCGGGGGGACAGTTCTTC; CDR3aa: CASSKEVHPGGQFF
v_gene: TRBV7-6; d_gene: TRBD2; abundance: few; j_gene: TRBJ2-7; CDR3nt: TGTGCCAGCAGCTCCGCTAGCGGGGGCTACGAGCAGTACTTC; CDR3aa: CASSSASGGYEQYF
v_gene: TRBV3-1/TRBV3-2; d_gene: NA; abundance: NA; j_gene: TRBJ2-7; CDR3nt: TGTGCCAGCAGCCAAGAGGCTCTGGTCTCCTCCTACGAGCAGTACTTC; CDR3aa: CASSQEALVSSYEQYF
v_gene: TRBV15; d_gene: TRBD1; abundance: NA; j_gene: TRBJ2-7; CDR3nt: TGTGCCACCAGCAGAGCGGACAGGGGGCCCCTGACCTACGAGCAGTACTTC; CDR3aa: CATSRADRGPLTYEQYF
v_gene: TRBV13; d_gene: NA; abundance: NA; j_gene: TRBJ2-7; CDR3nt: TGTGCCAGCAGCTTATCCTACGAGCAGTACTTC; CDR3aa: CASSLSYEQYF
v_gene: TRBV28; d_gene: TRBD1; abundance: NA; j_gene: TRBJ1-6; CDR3nt: TGTGCCAGCAGCTTGACAGGGTCGTATTCACCCCTCCACTTT; CDR3aa: CASSLTGSYSPLHF
v_gene: TRBV5-6; d_gene: TRBD1; abundance: NA; j_gene: TRBJ1-2; CDR3nt: TGTGCCAGCAGCTTGGACGGGACAGGGGTTAGTCCCTATGGCTACACCTTC; CDR3aa: CASSLDGTGVSPYGYTF
v_gene: TRBV6-2/TRBV6-3; d_gene: NA; abundance: once; j_gene: TRBJ2-2; CDR3nt: TGTGCCAGCAGCTTAAATGCAGTCGGGGAGCTGTTTTTT; CDR3aa: CASSLNAVGELFF
v_gene: TRBV5-4; d_gene: NA; abundance: NA; j_gene: TRBJ2-7; CDR3nt: TGTGCCAGCTCCTTAGACGAGCAGTACTTC; CDR3aa: CASSLDEQYF
v_gene: TRBV7-2; d_gene: NA; abundance: NA; j_gene: TRBJ2-2; CDR3nt: TGTGCCAGCAGCACCTTAAACACCGGGGAGCTGTTTTTT; CDR3aa: CASSTLNTGELFF
v_gene: TRBV7-8; d_gene: NA; abundance: NA; j_gene: TRBJ1-5; CDR3nt: TGTGCCAGCAGCAAATCCAGGGGTTTCAGCAATCAGCCCCAGCATTTT; CDR3aa: CASSKSRGFSNQPQHF
v_gene: TRBV19; d_gene: NA; abundance: NA; j_gene: TRBJ1-6; CDR3nt: TGTGCCAGTAGTATAGAGGGGGCAGGGTCACCCCTCCACTTT; CDR3aa: CASSIEGAGSPLHF
v_gene: TRBV2; d_gene: TRBD2; abundance: NA; j_gene: TRBJ2-5; CDR3nt: TGTGCCAGCTCGGCGGGGGGGGCCCAAGAGACCCAGTACTTC; CDR3aa: CASSAGGAQETQYF
v_gene: TRBV7-3; d_gene: NA; abundance: NA; j_gene: TRBJ2-4; CDR3nt: TGTGCCAGCAGCTTCTCAGGGTCGGCCAAAAACATTCAGTACTTC; CDR3aa: CASSFSGSAKNIQYF
v_gene: TRBV12-3/TRBV12-4; d_gene: TRBD1; abundance: NA; j_gene: TRBJ1-2; CDR3nt: TGTGCCAGCAGGAGACAGGGAGTATCTGGCTACACCTTC; CDR3aa: CASRRQGVSGYTF
v_gene: TRBV6-6; d_gene: TRBD2; abundance: NA; j_gene: TRBJ2-5; CDR3nt: TGTGCCAGCAGGACGGGGGGCCAAGAGACCCAGTACTTC; CDR3aa: CASRTGGQETQYF
v_gene: TRBV6-2/TRBV6-3; d_gene: NA; abundance: NA; j_gene: TRBJ2-7; CDR3nt: TGTGCCAGCAGTTACGCCAGGAACTACGAGCAGTACTTC; CDR3aa: CASSYARNYEQYF
v_gene: TRBV19; d_gene: TRBD1; abundance: NA; j_gene: TRBJ2-7; CDR3nt: TGTGCCAGTAGTTCCCGGGACAGGGCCTACTACGAGCAGTACTTC; CDR3aa: CASSSRDRAYYEQYF
v_gene: TRBV18; d_gene: TRBD2; abundance: NA; j_gene: TRBJ2-5; CDR3nt: TGTGCCAGCTCACCCCGGGGGGGAGAGACCCAGTACTTC; CDR3aa: CASSPRGGETQYF
v_gene: TRBV18; d_gene: NA; abundance: NA; j_gene: TRBJ1-1; CDR3nt: TGTGCCAGCTCACCATGGTCAAAGAACACTGAAGCTTTCTTT; CDR3aa: CASSPWSKNTEAFF
v_gene: TRBV6-6; d_gene: NA; abundance: NA; j_gene: TRBJ1-2; CDR3nt: TGTGCCAGCAGTTACATTGGCTACACCTTC; CDR3aa: CASSYIGYTF
v_gene: TRBV4-2; d_gene: NA; abundance: once; j_gene: TRBJ2-3; CDR3nt: TGTGCCAGCAGCCAAGAAGGAGCGCCAGATACGCAGTATTTT; CDR3aa: CASSQEGAPDTQYF
v_gene: TRBV29-1; d_gene: NA; abundance: NA; j_gene: TRBJ1-1; CDR3nt: TGCAGCGTTTCATCTCCGCAGGGGTTGAACACTGAAGCTTTCTTT; CDR3aa: CSVSSPQGLNTEAFF
v_gene: TRBV30; d_gene: NA; abundance: NA; j_gene: TRBJ1-5; CDR3nt: TGTGCCTGGAGTGTAAAAGGGACCATTACTAATCAGCCCCAGCATTTT; CDR3aa: CAWSVKGTITNQPQHF
v_gene: TRBV30; d_gene: NA; abundance: NA; j_gene: TRBJ2-5; CDR3nt: TGTGCCTGGAGTGTAAAAGAGACCCAGTACTTC; CDR3aa: CAWSVKETQYF
v_gene: TRBV7-8; d_gene: NA; abundance: NA; j_gene: TRBJ2-1; CDR3nt: TGTGCCAGCAGCTTAACGGACCACACTTCAGCGCAGTTCTTC; CDR3aa: CASSLTDHTSAQFF
v_gene: TRBV3-1/TRBV3-2; d_gene: TRBD2; abundance: once; j_gene: TRBJ2-7; CDR3nt: TGTGCCAGCAGCCAAGCCAGCCTAACTAGCGGGAGTATCAACGAGCAGTACTTC; CDR3aa: CASSQASLTSGSINEQYF
v_gene: TRBV6-5; d_gene: NA; abundance: NA; j_gene: TRBJ2-2; CDR3nt: TGTGCCAGCGACAAAAACACCGGGGAGCTGTTTTTT; CDR3aa: CASDKNTGELFF
v_gene: TRBV28; d_gene: TRBD1; abundance: NA; j_gene: TRBJ1-1; CDR3nt: TGTGCCAGCAGTCCGGCAGGGGGAAGGGTCACTGAAGCTTTCTTT; CDR3aa: CASSPAGGRVTEAFF
v_gene: TRBV27; d_gene: NA; abundance: NA; j_gene: TRBJ2-5; CDR3nt: TGTGCCAGCAGTCGAAGGGGTCAAGAGACCCAGTACTTC; CDR3aa: CASSRRGQETQYF